The 15 T cell receptor beta chains below come from one sample, sequenced in a study of a mutant IDH1 vaccine in newly diagnosed glioma. This table comes from immunoSEQ multiplex PCR, and its TCRdb copy is limited to in-frame clones, with some not included. Here the sample spans about 36,000 clones, approximately 80% being singletons. The antigens of these receptors remain unknown. The time point was: week 5, during vaccination. Every single dose of the vaccine, 300 ug of mutant IDH1 20-mer peptide, came with topical imiquimod. The sample was PBMCs, taken from a glioma patient whose treatment included an IDH1 peptide vaccine. These receptors were obtained from a middle-aged man with glioma.

V gene TRBV30 combines with J gene TRBJ2-1; tentative D call: TRBD2 (6 bases). This CDR3 is 15 amino acids long. Germline CDR1 and CDR2: GTSNPN and SVGIG (reference sequence). V was trimmed by 4 bases and J by 0 bases, leaving 13 bases between them. CDR3 protein: CAWTQLTSSYNEQFF. CDR3 sequence (DNA): TGTGCCTGGACTCAATTGACTAGCTCCTACAATGAGCAGTTCTTC.

The chain carries TRBV5-6 and TRBJ2-1; 7 bases map to TRBD2. Germline assignment: CDR1 SGHDT and CDR2 YYEEEE. V shed 3 bases, J shed 0 bases, and the junction held 9 bases outside the gene matches. The length of the CDR3 is 17 residues. As DNA, the CDR3 is TGTGCCAGCAGCTGGTGGTGGGCTAGCGGCTCCTACAATGAGCAGTTCTTC. Protein product: CASSWWWASGSYNEQFF. Combining the CDR3 with reference TRBV5-6 and TRBJ2-1 gives the whole variable domain DAGVTQSPTHLIKTRGQQVTLRCSPKSGHDTVSWYQQALGQGPQFIFQYYEEEERQRGNFPDRFSGHQFPNYSSELNVNALLLGDSALYLCASSWWWASGSYNEQFFGPGTRLTVL.

The chain recombines TRBV4-1 with TRBJ2-5, with TRBD1 matching over 9 bases. Losses at the gene ends were 0 bases for V and 5 bases for J; bases not matched to a gene: 10. The CDR3 loop spans 17 amino acids. The germline V gene encodes CDR1 MGHRA and CDR2 YSYEKL. The CDR3 loop is CASSQETGQGSLETQYF. The CDR3, as DNA: TGCGCCAGCAGCCAAGAGACGGGACAGGGATCGTTGGAGACCCAGTACTTC.

The chain is built from TRBV7-9 and TRBJ2-5; TRBD2 agrees at 12 bases. Germline lookup yields CDR1 SEHNR and CDR2 FQNEAQ (reference sequence). The CDR3 length is 17 residues. V gave up 5 bases and J gave up 5 bases; unmatched junction bases: 12. The CDR3 region is CASSPPGLAGLGETQYF. The CDR3, as DNA: TGTGCCAGCAGCCCTCCGGGACTAGCGGGCCTGGGGGAGACCCAGTACTTC.

This rearrangement joins TRBV5-1 to TRBJ1-4; D not resolved. This CDR3 has 14 residues. V was trimmed by 6 bases and J by 0 bases, leaving 9 bases between them. Germline CDR1 is SGHRS and CDR2 is YFSETQ. This CDR3 is CASTRDATNEKLFF. CDR3 in DNA: TGCGCCAGCACCCGGGATGCAACTAATGAAAAACTGTTTTTT.

This clone was counted once. The rearrangement uses TRBV7-2 and TRBJ2-5; D may be TRBD1 (6 bases). Between the trimmed V and J ends, which lost 2 bases and 2 bases, there was a span of 6 bases. This CDR3 has 13 residues. CDR1 and CDR2 from the germline V gene are SGHTA and FQGNSA. CDR3 bases: TGTGCCAGCAGCTTAAGGGGGCAAGAGACCCAGTACTTC. Its protein product is CASSLRGQETQYF.

The CDR3 sequence: CASSLKKEPEEGDSGNTIYF. CDR3 nucleotides: TGTGCCAGCAGCTTAAAAAAGGAACCCGAGGAGGGAGACTCTGGAAACACCATATATTTT. The rearrangement links TRBV7-6 to TRBJ1-3; D is unclear. Germline-derived CDR1 and CDR2 are SGHVS and FNYEAQ. The CDR3 is made up of 20 amino acids. The V end was cut by 2 bases, the J end by 0 bases, with 23 bases between.

The J gene is TRBJ1-2, the V gene TRBV9, with D unresolved. The V end was cut by 6 bases, the J end by 0 bases, with 12 bases between. This CDR3 comprises 14 residues. From germline, CDR1 is SGDLS and CDR2 YYNGEE. CDR3 region: CASTPEPSNYGYTF. CDR3 in DNA: TGTGCCAGCACCCCCGAGCCCTCTAACTATGGCTACACCTTC. Full variable domain (remainder filled in from reference TRBV9 and TRBJ1-2): DSGVTQTPKHLITATGQRVTLRCSPRSGDLSVYWYQQSLDQGLQFLIQYYNGEERAKGNILERFSAQQFPDLHSELNLSSLELGDSALYFCASTPEPSNYGYTFGSGTRLTVV.

This clone occurred a few times. The chain is built from TRBV5-1 and TRBJ2-2; D may be TRBD2 (6 bases). Trimming took 0 bases from V and 5 from J, leaving 11 bases between them. Germline V gives CDR1 SGHRS, CDR2 YFSETQ. CDR3 size: 15 residues. CDR3 DNA sequence: TGCGCCAGCAGCTTGGGAGGAGGGAGGACCGGGGAGCTGTTTTTT. The encoded protein is CASSLGGGRTGELFF.

This clone was observed a handful of times. The genes are TRBV2 and TRBJ1-5; D remains ambiguous. V gave up 6 bases and J gave up 4 bases, with 10 bases separating them. Germline V gene sequence: CDR1 SNHLY, CDR2 FYNNEI. This CDR3 region has 13 residues. Written as DNA, the CDR3 is TGTGCCAGCAGGAGGAGTCTTAATCAGCCCCAGCATTTT. Protein: CASRRSLNQPQHF. The entire variable domain, with the rest obtained from reference TRBV2 and TRBJ1-5, is as follows: EPEVTQTPSHQVTQMGQEVILRCVPISNHLYFYWYRQILGQKVEFLVSFYNNEISEKSEIFDDQFSVERPDGSNFTLKIRSTKLEDSAMYFCASRRSLNQPQHFGDGTRLSIL.

The gene calls are TRBV19 and TRBJ2-1, with TRBD2 matching over 9 bases. The CDR3 length is 14 residues. Germline lookup yields CDR1 LNHDA and CDR2 SQIVND (reference sequence). With 6 bases clipped from V and 3 bases from J, the junction kept 3 bases outside the gene matches. The CDR3: CASRNSGSYNEQFF. The DNA of the CDR3 is TGTGCCAGTAGAAATAGCGGGAGCTACAATGAGCAGTTCTTC.

V and J are TRBV15 and TRBJ2-3; TRBD2 aligns across 9 bases. CDR1 LNHNV and CDR2 YYDKDF come from the germline V gene (reference sequence). V lost 6 bases to trimming and J lost 5 bases; unmatched junction nucleotides: 3. The CDR3 contains 13 residues. The CDR3 nucleotides read TGTGCCACCAGGACGACTAGCGGAGATACGCAGTATTTT. Amino acids: CATRTTSGDTQYF.

This clone was recorded once. The V call is TRBV1, the J call TRBJ2-6; the table's D call, TRBD1, was not checked against the DNA. TRBV1 is a pseudogene locus. This CDR3 contains 16 residues. The CDR3 region has the DNA TGCACCAGCAGGGTACCTGCACAAAGTCGGGCCAACGTCCTGACTTTC. This codes for CTSRVPAQSRANVLTF.

The gene calls are TRBV5-1 and TRBJ2-5; D is uncertain. V was clipped by 2 bases and J by 5 bases, with 13 bases between them. The CDR3 totals 14 residues. Germline assignment: CDR1 SGHRS and CDR2 YFSETQ. The CDR3 protein is CASSFIGGRETQYF. CDR3 coding DNA: TGCGCCAGCAGCTTTATCGGTGGGCGGGAGACCCAGTACTTC.

This sequence joins TRBV7-8 and TRBJ1-4; weak D call: TRBD1 (6 bases). The CDR3 runs 14 residues. Trimming left V 5 bases short and J 8 bases short, with 15 bases between. Germline V gene data show CDR1 as SGHVS and CDR2 as FQNEAQ. The CDR3 here is CASSREGGREKLFF. The DNA for the CDR3 is TGTGCCAGCAGCCGTGAGGGGGGCCGGGAAAAACTGTTTTTT.